This T cell receptor (beta chain) was profiled in a study of blood T cell repertoires in COVID-19. Clones were sequenced by immunoSEQ multiplex PCR, and TCRdb holds only the in-frame ones, with some missing. Counted here are about 180,000 clones, more than 70% occurring once; the ten biggest clones make up 5% to 7.5%. Per the germline V gene, CDR1 is SGDLS and CDR2 is YYNGEE. Germline trimming cut 8 bases from V and 3 bases from J; bases unmatched to any gene: 12. The CDR3 has 16 residues. Enrolled through a virtual design, the participants were between roughly 18 and 90 years of age and came from approximately 25 US areas. This clone came up once.

The sample was PBMCs or T cells enriched from blood (not recorded which). This clonotype originated in a man aged 35 to 55 who had recovered from COVID-19. V gene TRBV9 combines with J gene TRBJ2-1, with 9 bases fitting TRBD2. CDR3 residues: CASQRGDSRFYNEQFF. As DNA, the CDR3 is TGTGCCAGTCAGCGGGGGGATTCTCGCTTCTACAATGAGCAGTTCTTC.